The 18 T cell receptor beta chains below were found in one sample sequenced in a study of cytomegalovirus exposure and HLA in healthy donors (TCRdb year 2017). The library was built by means of the immunoSEQ multiplex PCR assay. For the multiplex PCR, a mixture combining 60 forward primers for TCR Vbeta segments and 13 reverse primers for TCR Jbeta segments was used. TCRdb obtained this table from immuneACCESS and retained in-frame rearrangements with V and J assigned. These tables miss some clones; where compared with another copy, unresolved V genes account for less than half of the shortfall, and the remainder is unexplained. Here the sample has 100,000 to 150,000 clones; more than 70% occur a single time. The ten largest account for approximately 0.9% of the sample. The source material was PBMCs. Every receptor here comes from a woman aged 55-70 years in good health and CMV-seronegative.

This clone appeared a few times. The V gene is TRBV15, the J gene TRBJ2-5, with 10 bases lining up with TRBD2. Germline lookup yields CDR1 LNHNV and CDR2 YYDKDF (reference sequence). The V segment lost 0 bases and the J segment 1 base; nucleotides outside the gene matches: 2. This CDR3 contains 16 residues. For the CDR3, the DNA is TGTGCCACCAGCAGAGATCGGACTAGCGGCCAAGAGACCCAGTACTTC. Its protein product is CATSRDRTSGQETQYF.

This clone was observed a single time. The chain has TRBV7-3 and TRBJ1-1, with 11 nucleotides matching TRBD1. The CDR3 covers 15 residues. Germline V gene sequence: CDR1 SGHTA, CDR2 FQGTGA. The junction had 8 bases not matched to a gene; V was cut back by 5 bases and J by 6 bases. Here the CDR3 DNA reads TGTGCCAGCAGCCGAGAGGGACAGGGGGGAGCTGAAGCTTTCTTT. Translated: CASSREGQGGAEAFF. Combining the CDR3 with reference TRBV7-3 and TRBJ1-1 gives the whole variable domain GAGVSQTPSNKVTEKGKYVELRCDPISGHTALYWYRQSLGQGPEFLIYFQGTGAADDSGLPNDRFFAVRPEGSVSTLKIQRTERGDSAVYLCASSREGQGGAEAFFGQGTRLTVV.

Concerning this clone itself: The sample contains more than one DNA sequence encoding this CDR3. The rearrangement uses TRBV11-2 and TRBJ2-7, with TRBD1 as a possible D gene (5 bases). Germline V gene lookup returns CDR1 SGHAT and CDR2 FQNNGV. This CDR3 contains 14 residues. Between the trimmed V and J ends, which lost 1 base and 5 bases, there was a span of 12 bases. The CDR3 nucleotides are TGTGCCAGCAGCTTAGCCTTGTCCAGGGACGAGCAGTACTTC. It specifies CASSLALSRDEQYF. Full variable domain (outside the CDR3, taken from reference TRBV11-2 and TRBJ2-7): EAGVAQSPRYKIIEKRQSVAFWCNPISGHATLYWYQQILGQGPKLLIQFQNNGVVDDSQLPKDRFSAERLKGVDSTLKIQPAKLEDSAVYLCASSLALSRDEQYFGPGTRLTVT.

V and J are TRBV29-1 and TRBJ2-1, with D perhaps matching TRBD2 (6 bases). Germline V gene data show CDR1 as SQVTM and CDR2 as ANQGSEA. There are 14 residues in the CDR3. The ends were cut back, 6 bases at V and 3 bases at J, with 15 bases in the middle. CDR3 in amino acids: CSVGRRAFYNEQFF. The CDR3, as DNA: TGCAGCGTAGGGAGGAGGGCCTTCTACAATGAGCAGTTCTTC.

This chain links TRBV5-5 with TRBJ2-7; possible D gene TRBD2, 6 bases. Trimming pared 0 bases from V and 4 bases from J, leaving 11 bases between. The length of the CDR3 is 14 residues. In germline, CDR1 is SGHKS, CDR2 YYEKEE (reference sequence). The CDR3 loop is CASSLALAQYEQYF. In DNA, the CDR3 is TGTGCCAGCAGCTTGGCCCTAGCGCAGTACGAGCAGTACTTC.

V is TRBV6-5 and J is TRBJ1-5; no definite D call. The CDR3 extends over 14 amino acids. Germline V CDR1 and CDR2: MNHEY, SVGAGI. The V gene lost 4 bases and the J gene lost 6 bases, with 13 bases spanning the gap. CDR3 DNA: TGTGCCAGCAGTTCCCCAAAAAGGAGTCAGCCCCAGCATTTT. Translated, it gives CASSSPKRSQPQHF.

This clone showed up just a few times. The rearrangement joins TRBV7-6 to TRBJ2-1; 7 bases line up with TRBD2. Unmatched junction bases numbered 8, after V lost 3 bases and J lost 6 bases. This CDR3 has 15 amino acids. CDR1 and CDR2 from the germline V gene are SGHVS and FNYEAQ. The CDR3 DNA follows: TGTGCCAGCAGCTTCTTTGCGGGAGAAGGCAATGAGCAGTTCTTC. This gives the protein CASSFFAGEGNEQFF.

The chain joins TRBV13 to TRBJ1-4, with 8 bases identical to TRBD1. Per germline, CDR1 PRHDT and CDR2 FYEKMQ (reference sequence). The J segment lost 6 bases and the V segment lost 8 bases, leaving 2 bases of the junction unmatched. The CDR3 covers 12 residues. CDR3 in DNA: TGTGCCAGCGGACAGGGTGATGAAAAACTGTTTTTT. It yields the protein CASGQGDEKLFF.

The J gene is TRBJ1-3, the V gene TRBV9, with TRBD1 as a possible D gene (6 bases). The V gene lost 4 bases and the J gene lost 4 bases, with 18 bases spanning the gap. The CDR3 contains 16 residues. Per the germline V gene, CDR1 is SGDLS and CDR2 is YYNGEE. The CDR3 sequence is CASSPRTDLSGNTIYF. In DNA form, the CDR3 reads TGTGCCAGCAGCCCACGGACAGACCTCTCCGGAAACACCATATATTTT. Complete variable domain (other parts from reference TRBV9 and TRBJ1-3): DSGVTQTPKHLITATGQRVTLRCSPRSGDLSVYWYQQSLDQGLQFLIQYYNGEERAKGNILERFSAQQFPDLHSELNLSSLELGDSALYFCASSPRTDLSGNTIYFGEGSWLTVV.

This clone turned up a few times. The chain uses TRBV2 and TRBJ2-7, with 7 bases fitting TRBD1. The V and J ends lost 3 bases and 2 bases, in that order; junction bases with no gene match: 4. CDR3 size: 14 residues. Per the germline V gene, CDR1 is SNHLY and CDR2 is FYNNEI. CDR3 bases: TGTGCCAGCAGTGATATACAGGGGACCTACGAGCAGTACTTC. It is translated as CASSDIQGTYEQYF.

This chain connects TRBV14 to TRBJ2-1; 13 bases are shared with TRBD2. The junction had 3 bases not matched to a gene; V was cut back by 3 bases and J by 4 bases. There are 16 residues in the CDR3. Germline assignment: CDR1 SGHDN and CDR2 FVKESK. The CDR3 reads CASSQGLAGPYNEQFF. The CDR3 nucleotides read TGTGCCAGCAGCCAGGGACTAGCGGGACCATACAATGAGCAGTTCTTC.

The chain uses TRBV28 and TRBJ1-3; 10 bases fit TRBD1. The CDR3 totals 21 residues. V dropped 6 bases and J dropped 0; count of bases not matched to a gene: 20. CDR1 is MDHEN, CDR2 SYDVKM, per germline. The CDR3: CASRSGLGGTGVYVSGNTIYF. In DNA form, the CDR3 reads TGTGCCAGCAGGTCGGGCCTTGGCGGGACAGGGGTATATGTCTCTGGAAACACCATATATTTT.

In this sample, this clone turned up a few times. The chain combines TRBV19 with TRBJ1-4, with 9 bases that match TRBD1. The CDR3 length is 15 residues. J gave up 7 bases and V 3 bases, and 6 bases lay outside the gene matches. In germline, CDR1 is LNHDA, CDR2 SQIVND (reference sequence). This chain's CDR3 is CASSISGTGREKLFF. Written as DNA, the CDR3 is TGTGCCAGTAGTATTAGCGGGACAGGGCGTGAAAAACTGTTTTTT.

The chain joins TRBV27 to TRBJ2-1; TRBD2 aligns across 13 bases. V was clipped by 5 bases and J by 6 bases; unmatched bases: 7. CDR1 and CDR2 (germline): MNHEY, SMNVEV (reference sequence). The CDR3 extends over 16 amino acids. Here the CDR3 DNA reads TGTGCCAGCAGTCCCCTACTAGCGGGAGGGCCCAATGAGCAGTTCTTC. It yields the protein CASSPLLAGGPNEQFF.

The chain has TRBV27 and TRBJ2-7; unclear D gene. Between the trimmed V and J ends, which lost 8 bases and 5 bases, there was a span of 19 bases. CDR1 is MNHEY, CDR2 SMNVEV, per germline (reference sequence). CDR3 length equals 14 residues. The CDR3 reads CASGLPPYLDEQYF. CDR3 DNA: TGTGCCAGCGGGCTTCCGCCGTACCTTGACGAGCAGTACTTC.

DNA for the CDR3: TGTGCCAGCAGTTACGGCCGGCGGAGCTCCTACGAGCAGTACTTC. This gives the protein CASSYGRRSSYEQYF. The V gene is TRBV6-5, the J gene TRBJ2-7; D is uncertain. Trimming took off 2 bases at V and 0 bases at J, with 11 bases between the two ends. The CDR3 consists of 15 residues. Germline V CDR1 and CDR2: MNHEY, SVGAGI.

This clone was seen more than once but under ten times. The V gene is TRBV28, the J gene TRBJ1-5; D perhaps matches TRBD1 (5 bases). Trimming took 7 bases from V and 0 from J, leaving 16 bases between them. CDR1 and CDR2 (germline): MDHEN, SYDVKM. CDR3 size: 16 residues. Here the CDR3 DNA reads TGTGCCAGCACTCAGACAGACGTATATAGCAATCAGCCCCAGCATTTT. Protein: CASTQTDVYSNQPQHF.

The rearrangement uses TRBV9 and TRBJ2-7; TRBD2 agrees at 12 bases. The V gene end was trimmed by 0 bases and the J gene end by 6 bases; junction bases not matched to a gene: 4. The CDR3 runs 15 residues. Germline V CDR1 and CDR2: SGDLS, YYNGEE. DNA for the CDR3: TGTGCCAGCAGCGTAGGGGCTAGCGGGAGGGTCGAGCAGTACTTC. This translates into CASSVGASGRVEQYF. The full variable domain, in which reference TRBV9 and TRBJ2-7 provide the parts outside the CDR3, is DSGVTQTPKHLITATGQRVTLRCSPRSGDLSVYWYQQSLDQGLQFLIQYYNGEERAKGNILERFSAQQFPDLHSELNLSSLELGDSALYFCASSVGASGRVEQYFGPGTRLTVT.